A single sample is the source of the 28 T cell receptor beta chains below, sequenced in a study of graft-versus-host responses after intestinal transplantation. Clones were sequenced by immunoSEQ multiplex PCR, and TCRdb holds only the in-frame ones, with some missing. The sample records approximately 38,000 clones, roughly four fifths being singletons. The sequencing used PBMCs, collected roughly 1,000 days after transplant. The origin of the receptors is a human patient who received an intestinal transplant, so some T cells may come from the graft donor.

The chain uses TRBV29-1 and TRBJ2-7, with D possibly TRBD2 on 7 matching bases. Trimming removed 1 base at V and 2 bases at J, with 21 bases between. The germline V gene encodes CDR1 SQVTM and CDR2 ANQGSEA. CDR3 length: 17 residues. The CDR3 loop reads CSVEGGGRGDRTYEQYF. The CDR3 region has the DNA TGCAGCGTTGAAGGGGGGGGCCGGGGCGACAGGACCTACGAGCAGTACTTC.

The chain couples TRBV5-1 to TRBJ2-7; weak D call: TRBD1 (6 bases). The V end lost 3 bases, the J end lost 0 bases, and 10 bases lay between the germline ends. CDR1 and CDR2 (germline): SGHRS, YFSETQ. CDR3 length equals 14 residues. This chain's CDR3 is CASSSTGSSYEQYF. CDR3 DNA sequence: TGCGCCAGCAGCTCGACAGGATCCTCCTACGAGCAGTACTTC.

The sample holds one count of this clone. The chain couples TRBV7-9 to TRBJ2-7; TRBD2 matches at 7 bases. Germline CDR1 reads SEHNR; CDR2 reads FQNEAQ (reference sequence). V lost 7 bases to trimming and J lost 2 bases; unmatched junction nucleotides: 8. The CDR3 consists of 14 residues. In nucleotides, the CDR3 is TGTGCCAGCACGGGGGAGGGTTATCCCTACGAGCAGTACTTC. Translation gives CASTGEGYPYEQYF.

V usage is TRBV6-1 and J usage is TRBJ1-5, with D hard to call. V gave up 0 bases and J gave up 0 bases, with 6 bases separating them. This CDR3 comprises 15 residues. Germline V gene sequence: CDR1 MNHNS, CDR2 SASEGT. The CDR3 DNA is TGTGCCAGCAGTGAAGCACTCTATAGCAATCAGCCCCAGCATTTT. Protein: CASSEALYSNQPQHF.

J is TRBJ1-2 and V is TRBV7-9, with D tentatively TRBD1 (5 bases). The CDR3 has 16 amino acids. V lost 5 bases, J lost 0 bases, and 16 bases lay in between. CDR1 and CDR2 from the germline V gene are SEHNR and FQNEAQ (reference sequence). The CDR3 DNA follows: TGTGCCAGCAGCCTGCCCCGGGGGGGGTCTAACTATGGCTACACCTTC. This sequence encodes CASSLPRGGSNYGYTF.

The V gene is TRBV2, the J gene TRBJ2-5, with D unresolved. V lost 6 bases, J lost 1 base, and 15 bases lay in between. Germline V gene data show CDR1 as SNHLY and CDR2 as FYNNEI. This CDR3 region has 15 residues. DNA of the CDR3: TGTGCCAGCAGGACCGGGCTATCTACCCAAGAGACCCAGTACTTC. It encodes CASRTGLSTQETQYF.

The V gene is TRBV6-5, the J gene TRBJ1-1, with D hard to call. V lost 2 bases and J lost 7, with 8 bases in between. Germline V gene data show CDR1 as MNHEY and CDR2 as SVGAGI. There are 12 residues in the CDR3. The CDR3 protein is CASSYRGREAFF. CDR3 DNA sequence: TGTGCCAGCAGTTACAGAGGCCGTGAAGCTTTCTTT.

This sequence joins TRBV19 and TRBJ2-7; no clear D gene. V dropped 3 bases and J dropped 1 base, with 10 bases sitting between them. CDR3 length: 14 amino acids. Germline V gives CDR1 LNHDA, CDR2 SQIVND (reference sequence). The chain's CDR3 is CASSITRSSYEQYF. The CDR3 DNA reads TGTGCCAGTAGTATCACCCGGTCGTCCTACGAGCAGTACTTC.

The chain recombines TRBV6-1 with TRBJ2-7, with D possibly matching TRBD1 (6 bases). Trimming took 6 bases from V and 5 from J, leaving 11 bases between them. Germline V gene data show CDR1 as MNHNS and CDR2 as SASEGT. This CDR3 contains 12 residues. In DNA, the CDR3 is TGTGCCAGCAGGCTAGGGGGTGACGAGCAGTACTTC. It codes for CASRLGGDEQYF.

This clone was seen a single time. DNA of the CDR3: TGCGCCAGCAGGGCTGGTCCCGGGACAGGGACCTACGAGCAGTACTTC. Protein: CASRAGPGTGTYEQYF. This chain joins TRBV5-1 and TRBJ2-7, with TRBD1 matching over 9 bases. Per the germline V gene, CDR1 is SGHRS and CDR2 is YFSETQ. Trimming cost V 5 bases and J 2 bases; bases outside gene matches: 11. The CDR3 has 16 amino acids. Full variable domain (rest looked up from reference TRBV5-1 and TRBJ2-7): KAGVTQTPRYLIKTRGQQVTLSCSPISGHRSVSWYQQTPGQGLQFLFEYFSETQRNKGNFPGRFSGRQFSNSRSEMNVSTLELGDSALYLCASRAGPGTGTYEQYFGPGTRLTVT.

Turning to this clone: Other DNA sequences from this sample encode an identical CDR3 as well. The chain joins TRBV9 to TRBJ1-1; 12 bases fit TRBD1. The CDR3 is made up of 15 amino acids. The germline gives CDR1 SGDLS, CDR2 YYNGEE. V lost 3 bases and J lost 5; bases outside the gene matches: 5. The CDR3 nucleotides read TGTGCCAGCAGCGCGGGGACAGGGGGCGGGACTGAAGCTTTCTTT. It is translated as CASSAGTGGGTEAFF. The entire variable domain, with the rest obtained from reference TRBV9 and TRBJ1-1, is as follows: DSGVTQTPKHLITATGQRVTLRCSPRSGDLSVYWYQQSLDQGLQFLIQYYNGEERAKGNILERFSAQQFPDLHSELNLSSLELGDSALYFCASSAGTGGGTEAFFGQGTRLTVV.

The chain couples TRBV28 to TRBJ2-7, with 8 bases identical to TRBD1. V lost 0 bases to trimming and J lost 6 bases; unmatched junction nucleotides: 4. Germline CDR1 MDHEN, CDR2 SYDVKM. The CDR3 is made up of 14 amino acids. The CDR3 here is CASSLWGTGGEQYF. DNA for the CDR3: TGTGCCAGCAGTTTATGGGGGACAGGAGGCGAGCAGTACTTC.

CDR3 coding DNA: TGCGCCAGCAGCCAAGACGATATAGTACGGGGAGGGGTGTCTGGGGCCAACGTCCTGACTTTC. Encoded protein: CASSQDDIVRGGVSGANVLTF. V gene TRBV4-1 combines with J gene TRBJ2-6, with TRBD2 matching 7 bases. This CDR3 spans 21 amino acids. Germline CDR1 is MGHRA and CDR2 is YSYEKL. The V gene end was trimmed by 0 bases and the J gene end by 1 base; junction bases not matched to a gene: 15.

V and J are TRBV5-4 and TRBJ2-7, with no clear D. The CDR3 is made up of 12 amino acids. CDR1 is SGHNT, CDR2 YYREEE, per germline (reference sequence). V lost 4 bases to trimming and J lost 5 bases, with 10 bases between them. The CDR3 DNA follows: TGTGCCAGCAGCGTGGAATGGGACGAGCAGTACTTC. Its protein is CASSVEWDEQYF. The entire variable domain, with the rest obtained from reference TRBV5-4 and TRBJ2-7, is as follows: ETGVTQSPTHLIKTRGQQVTLRCSSQSGHNTVSWYQQALGQGPQFIFQYYREEENGRGNFPPRFSGLQFPNYSSELNVNALELDDSALYLCASSVEWDEQYFGPGTRLTVT.

This clone is a singleton in its sample. The chain recombines TRBV27 with TRBJ2-3; 9 positions match TRBD2. Germline CDR1 MNHEY, CDR2 SMNVEV (reference sequence). The CDR3 loop spans 14 amino acids. With V trimmed by 2 bases and J by 5 bases, 2 bases remained unmatched. The CDR3 here is CASSLAGGQDTQYF. The CDR3 bases are TGTGCCAGCAGTTTAGCGGGGGGGCAAGATACGCAGTATTTT.

The chain is built from TRBV21-1 and TRBJ2-7; the D call TRBD2 from the table was never checked on the DNA. TRBV21-1 counts as a pseudogene. The CDR3 consists of 20 residues. The CDR3 DNA is TGTGCCAGCAGCCCAATGGGGCCTAGCGGCCCTCACGTCCCCGCTTACGAGCAGTACTTC. Protein product: CASSPMGPSGPHVPAYEQYF.

This clone was detected once. At one end the junction does not follow the germline gene, possibly because of a read error. The chain has TRBV5-1 and TRBJ2-7; D is uncertain. This CDR3 region has 14 residues. Germline V gene data show CDR1 as SGHRS and CDR2 as YFSETQ. CDR3 DNA sequence: TGCGCCAGCAGCTTGGTCGGAAGCTCCTACGGGCAGTACTTC. Amino acids: CASSLVGSSYGQYF.

The chain has TRBV11-3 and TRBJ2-3; maybe TRBD2 (6 bases). The germline V and J ends were trimmed by 1 base and 1 base, with 12 bases remaining between them. Germline V gene sequence: CDR1 SGHNT, CDR2 YENEEA. The CDR3 extends over 16 amino acids. CDR3 amino acids: CASSLGNGGGTDTQYF. Written as DNA, the CDR3 is TGTGCCAGCAGCTTAGGAAACGGGGGAGGCACAGATACGCAGTATTTT.

The chain links TRBV28 to TRBJ1-4; D gene unclear. This CDR3 spans 14 amino acids. In germline, CDR1 is MDHEN, CDR2 SYDVKM. Trimming cost V 2 bases and J 7 bases, with 11 bases left between them. The CDR3 loop reads CASSLAPRGEKLFF. The DNA of the CDR3 is TGTGCCAGCAGTTTAGCGCCTCGGGGTGAAAAACTGTTTTTT.

V and J are TRBV5-1 and TRBJ2-7, with D possibly matching TRBD1 (6 bases). The CDR3 contains 13 residues. Germline V gene lookup returns CDR1 SGHRS and CDR2 YFSETQ. V lost 5 bases and J 4 bases, leaving 13 bases between the germline ends. The CDR3 sequence is CASSRDGQYEQYF. Written as DNA, the CDR3 is TGCGCCAGCAGTCGGGACGGACAGTACGAGCAGTACTTC.

This clone was seen only a few times. Here the CDR3 reads CATSRRQGEDQPQHF. The CDR3 DNA follows: TGTGCCACCAGCAGACGACAGGGGGAAGATCAGCCCCAGCATTTT. This sequence joins TRBV15 and TRBJ1-5; 9 bases are shared with TRBD1. V shed 2 bases and J 5 bases; nucleotides not matched to a gene: 4. This CDR3 region has 15 residues. CDR1 and CDR2 from the germline V gene are LNHNV and YYDKDF (reference sequence).

In its sample, this clone was seen a few times. The rearrangement uses TRBV15 and TRBJ2-7; D is possibly TRBD2 (5 bases). The germline gives CDR1 LNHNV, CDR2 YYDKDF (reference sequence). The V end was cut by 1 base, the J end by 6 bases, with 22 bases between. The CDR3 is 17 amino acids. This CDR3 reads CATSRGFLQRRDSEQYF. In DNA, the CDR3 is TGTGCCACCAGCAGAGGTTTCCTTCAACGCCGGGATTCCGAGCAGTACTTC.

This clone was counted only a few times. The gene calls are TRBV7-3 and TRBJ1-1; a weak D match, TRBD1 (5 bases). CDR3 size: 13 residues. V was clipped by 5 bases and J by 8 bases, with 15 bases between them. In germline, CDR1 is SGHTA, CDR2 FQGTGA. CDR3 in amino acids: CASSRGIDSEAFF. The CDR3 nucleotides read TGTGCCAGCAGCCGAGGAATCGACAGCGAAGCTTTCTTT.

The chain recombines TRBV5-1 with TRBJ2-1; D tentatively reads TRBD1 or TRBD2 (5 bases each). The CDR3 sequence is 15 residues long. Germline lookup yields CDR1 SGHRS and CDR2 YFSETQ. Trimming stripped 6 bases from V and 9 bases from J, with 22 bases between. CDR3 bases: TGCGCCAGCACCCCGCGTTTGGGGGAATCGGGTGAGCAGTTCTTC. Protein product: CASTPRLGESGEQFF.

This clone showed up just a few times. V gene TRBV28 combines with J gene TRBJ2-2; 11 bases agree with TRBD1. The CDR3 length is 15 residues. The V gene's germline CDR1 is MDHEN and CDR2 SYDVKM. Unmatched junction bases numbered 8, after V lost 7 bases and J lost 7 bases. The CDR3 nucleotides are TGTGCCAGCACCCCGGGACAGGGGGAAGTCGGGGAGCTGTTTTTT. Protein product: CASTPGQGEVGELFF.

For this clone: Other DNA variants within this sample encode the same CDR3. V usage is TRBV28 and J usage is TRBJ2-2, with D uncertain. CDR3 size: 12 residues. Between the trimmed V and J ends, which lost 6 bases and 1 base, there was a span of 3 bases. Germline CDR1 MDHEN, CDR2 SYDVKM. The CDR3 region is CASRGNTGELFF. The CDR3 bases are TGTGCCAGCAGGGGGAACACCGGGGAGCTGTTTTTT.

With regard to this clone: Other nucleotide sequences in the sample specify the same CDR3. This chain connects TRBV7-3 to TRBJ2-2; the D gene is possibly TRBD1 (6 bases). CDR1 SGHTA and CDR2 FQGTGA come from the germline V gene. CDR3 length: 14 amino acids. V was trimmed by 1 base and J by 6 bases, leaving 9 bases between them. The CDR3 nucleotides are TGTGCCAGCAGCTTAAGTACAGGGCCCGGGGAGCTGTTTTTT. It yields the protein CASSLSTGPGELFF.

This chain connects TRBV5-6 to TRBJ2-3, with D tentatively TRBD1 (6 bases). Trimming shortened V by 4 bases and J by 4 bases, and 13 bases separated the two germline ends. The germline gives CDR1 SGHDT, CDR2 YYEEEE. The CDR3 length is 14 residues. This chain's CDR3 is CASSPTGHADTQYF. The CDR3 nucleotides are TGTGCCAGCAGCCCGACGGGACATGCAGATACGCAGTATTTT.